A single sample is the source of the 21 T cell receptor beta chains below, sequenced in a study of graft-versus-host responses after intestinal transplantation. The table came from immunoSEQ multiplex PCR; TCRdb's copy has only in-frame clones and leaves some out. The table lists several thousand clones, roughly 80% of them singletons, with 9.5% to 13% in the top ten. Researchers processed graft tissue to release intraepithelial and lamina propria lymphocytes. The source material was ileum tissue, sampled approximately 120 days after transplant. The receptors here all came from a human patient who received an intestinal transplant, so some T cells may come from the graft donor.

The chain is built from TRBV5-1 and TRBJ2-5; tentatively, D is TRBD2 (6 bases). The CDR3 has 13 amino acids. V was cut by 4 bases and J by 1 base, with 8 bases left in between. Germline-derived CDR1 and CDR2 are SGHRS and YFSETQ. The chain's CDR3 is CASSKGLQETQYF. The CDR3 DNA sequence: TGCGCCAGCAGCAAGGGACTCCAAGAGACCCAGTACTTC.

This clone was seen only a few times. The chain couples TRBV15 to TRBJ2-1, with 9 bases identical to TRBD2. Trimming cost V 5 bases and J 7 bases; bases outside gene matches: 12. This CDR3 is built from 16 residues. The V gene's germline CDR1 is LNHNV and CDR2 YYDKDF (reference sequence). The CDR3 here is CATSGGTSLVPNEQFF. The CDR3, as DNA: TGTGCCACCAGCGGTGGGACTAGCTTAGTACCTAATGAGCAGTTCTTC.

This rearrangement joins TRBV9 to TRBJ2-2, with D maybe TRBD2 (5 bases). V was trimmed by 0 bases and J by 6 bases, leaving 12 bases between them. CDR1 and CDR2 (germline): SGDLS, YYNGEE. The CDR3 runs 15 residues. The DNA for the CDR3 is TGTGCCAGCAGCGTAGATCTGGGAGCGTCCGGGGAGCTGTTTTTT. Translating it yields CASSVDLGASGELFF.

For the CDR3, the DNA is TGTGCCAGCAGTTTAAATGTAAGGGACTACCTGTACAATGAGCAGTTCTTC. It translates to CASSLNVRDYLYNEQFF. The chain has TRBV27 and TRBJ2-1; TRBD2 aligns across 7 bases. This CDR3 is 17 amino acids long. V gave up 2 bases and J gave up 4 bases; unmatched junction bases: 11. The germline CDR1 and CDR2 sequences are MNHEY and SMNVEV (reference sequence).

This sequence joins TRBV19 and TRBJ2-7; possibly TRBD2 for D (6 bases). From germline, CDR1 is LNHDA and CDR2 SQIVND (reference sequence). CDR3 length: 12 amino acids. Trimming took off 4 bases at V and 7 bases at J, with 11 bases between the two ends. The CDR3 DNA sequence: TGTGCCAGTAGTAGGGGACTCAGGGAGCAGTACTTC. Amino acids: CASSRGLREQYF.

The J gene is TRBJ1-1, the V gene TRBV6-5, with D perhaps TRBD1 (6 bases). CDR1 and CDR2 from the germline V gene are MNHEY and SVGAGI. V shed 5 bases and J shed 0 bases, with 10 bases lying between them. CDR3 size: 14 residues. The CDR3 here is CASSSGQLNTEAFF. CDR3 coding DNA: TGTGCCAGCAGTAGCGGACAGTTGAACACTGAAGCTTTCTTT.

The rearrangement joins TRBV28 to TRBJ1-2, with D possibly being TRBD1 (5 bases). This CDR3 spans 14 amino acids. From germline, CDR1 is MDHEN and CDR2 SYDVKM. V dropped 7 bases and J dropped 0 bases, with 12 bases sitting between them. CDR3 sequence: CASNPTDPNYGYTF. CDR3 nucleotide sequence: TGTGCCAGCAACCCGACAGACCCTAACTATGGCTACACCTTC.

The chain links TRBV6-6 to TRBJ2-1; TRBD2 matches at 8 bases. The CDR3 loop spans 15 amino acids. J gave up 7 bases and V 0 bases, and 5 bases lay outside the gene matches. Germline CDR1 MNHNY, CDR2 SVGAGI (reference sequence). This CDR3 reads CASSYSGTSKNEQFF. In DNA form, the CDR3 reads TGTGCCAGCAGTTACTCCGGGACTAGTAAAAATGAGCAGTTCTTC.

V gene TRBV10-3 combines with J gene TRBJ1-2; D uncertain. The V end lost 1 base, the J end lost 4 bases, and 13 bases lay between the germline ends. Germline lookup yields CDR1 ENHRY and CDR2 SYGVKD. The CDR3 consists of 15 residues. For the CDR3, the DNA is TGTGCCATCAGTGAGTTACTAACCGGGTCCTATGGCTACACCTTC. Translating it yields CAISELLTGSYGYTF.

The rearrangement joins TRBV27 to TRBJ2-5; D unresolved. The J call is doubtful: the DNA matches TRBJ2-7 better. CDR3 length: 15 amino acids. CDR1 and CDR2 (germline): MNHEY, SMNVEV (reference sequence). The CDR3 coding sequence is TGTGCCAGCAGTTTAAGACACCGACCCTCCTACGAGCAGTACTTC. Its protein product is CASSLRHRPSYEQYF.

The CDR3 loop is CASSPLSGSNEQFF. In DNA, the CDR3 is TGTGCCAGCTCACCGTTAAGCGGGAGTAATGAGCAGTTCTTC. The gene calls are TRBV18 and TRBJ2-1, with TRBD2 matching over 8 bases. The CDR3 is made up of 14 amino acids. The trim removed 3 bases at V and 7 bases at J, leaving 5 bases unmatched. CDR1 is KGHSH, CDR2 LQKENI, per germline.

This chain joins TRBV7-2 and TRBJ2-7; 10 bases line up with TRBD2. V was pared by 3 bases and J by 2 bases, with 7 bases of the junction left unmatched. CDR3 length: 16 amino acids. Germline CDR1 SGHTA, CDR2 FQGNSA. CDR3 protein: CASSFLLAGFAYEQYF. CDR3 nucleotide sequence: TGTGCCAGCAGCTTTTTACTAGCGGGATTTGCCTACGAGCAGTACTTC.

The chain combines TRBV29-1 with TRBJ1-4, with unresolved D. Germline V gene lookup returns CDR1 SQVTM and CDR2 ANQGSEA. This CDR3 spans 12 amino acids. Trimming left V 7 bases short and J 7 bases short, with 13 bases between. The CDR3 coding sequence is TGCAGCGCTGCAGCGGGTGTTGAAAAACTGTTTTTT. Translating it yields CSAAAGVEKLFF.

The chain couples TRBV9 to TRBJ1-6, with a possible D match to TRBD1 (5 bases). Per germline, CDR1 SGDLS and CDR2 YYNGEE. The CDR3 contains 14 residues. V was shortened by 4 bases and J by 14 bases, with 19 bases between the two germline ends. The CDR3 loop reads CASSYGTEEESLHF. The DNA of the CDR3 is TGTGCCAGCAGCTATGGGACGGAGGAAGAATCCCTCCACTTT.

The CDR3 reads CASGDGWSQPQHF. In DNA, the CDR3 is TGTGCCAGCGGGGACGGCTGGAGTCAGCCCCAGCATTTT. The gene calls are TRBV2 and TRBJ1-5; tentative D call: TRBD1 (5 bases). This CDR3 spans 13 amino acids. Per germline, CDR1 SNHLY and CDR2 FYNNEI. Trimming shortened V by 8 bases and J by 6 bases, and 14 bases separated the two germline ends.

This chain links TRBV11-2 with TRBJ1-2; D gene unclear. Germline V gene sequence: CDR1 SGHAT, CDR2 FQNNGV. The germline V and J ends were trimmed by 7 bases and 1 base, with 19 bases remaining between them. The CDR3 consists of 16 residues. The CDR3: CASTPPLIGFNYGYTF. The CDR3 region has the DNA TGTGCCAGCACACCTCCTTTAATCGGGTTTAACTATGGCTACACCTTC.

The gene calls are TRBV6-1 and TRBJ2-5, with D perhaps matching TRBD1 (7 bases). This CDR3 comprises 15 residues. Trimming took off 6 bases at V and 5 bases at J, with 19 bases between the two ends. Germline V CDR1 and CDR2: MNHNS, SASEGT. CDR3 nucleotide sequence: TGTGCCAGCAGGGGTCTTACAGGGGCGGGGGAGACCCAGTACTTC. As protein: CASRGLTGAGETQYF.

This rearrangement joins TRBV5-1 to TRBJ1-2; 12 bases are a match to TRBD1. The CDR3 runs 17 residues. V lost 5 bases, J lost 2 bases, and 10 bases stayed unmatched. Germline loops: CDR1 SGHRS, CDR2 YFSETQ. The CDR3, as DNA: TGCGCCAGCAGTCACTCTGGGACAGGGGGCGCGAACTATGGCTACACCTTC. Its translation is CASSHSGTGGANYGYTF.

V gene TRBV18 combines with J gene TRBJ2-4; D possibly corresponds to TRBD1 (6 bases). Germline V lookup: CDR1 KGHSH, CDR2 LQKENI. The length of the CDR3 is 14 residues. The V gene lost 5 bases and the J gene lost 1 base, with 9 bases spanning the gap. Here the CDR3 reads CASSTGSAKNIQYF. The CDR3 region has the DNA TGTGCCAGCTCAACAGGGTCGGCCAAAAACATTCAGTACTTC.

V and J are TRBV11-2 and TRBJ2-7, with 10 bases fitting TRBD1. The CDR3 has 15 amino acids. The germline CDR1 and CDR2 sequences are SGHAT and FQNNGV. V was pared by 6 bases and J by 2 bases, with 7 bases of the junction left unmatched. CDR3 protein: CASSRAGTGAYEQYF. DNA of the CDR3: TGTGCCAGCAGTCGTGCCGGGACAGGGGCCTACGAGCAGTACTTC.

The chain links TRBV10-2 to TRBJ2-3; D remains unclear. V lost 2 bases and J lost 2, with 11 bases in between. CDR3 length: 15 residues. CDR1 WSHSY and CDR2 SAAADI come from the germline V gene. CDR3 sequence: CASSETRTLTDTQYF. The CDR3 DNA reads as TGCGCCAGCAGTGAGACCCGCACTCTCACAGATACGCAGTATTTT.